One T cell receptor beta chain is described in this entry. Its antigen remains unidentified. This sample is part of a study of human T cells and chemical hapten exposure. About the research overall: How much TCR each sample yielded varied, mostly because pooled library volumes differed slightly.

Single cDNA molecules in the library carried unique molecular identifiers attached during preparation. Authors' data handling: Individual samples carried between about 23,224 and 700,000 TCRs, with approximately 100,000 as the median. TCRdb processed the 5' RACE reads anew with MiXCR; each CDR3 protein has one entry. The V and J calls and clone size are TCRdb's, not the authors'. Of tens of thousands of distinct CDR3 sequences listed, 6.5% to 8.5% are singletons. General observations from the study: There was no change with DPC sensitization in TCRs above 1 in 1000 frequency.

Blood, whole and unfractionated, served as the source for total RNA extraction. CDR1 MNHEY and CDR2 SVGEGT come from the germline V gene. V shed 6 bases, J shed 1 base, and the junction held 14 bases outside the gene matches. The CDR3 is 17 amino acids. The source is a male donor in good health. The V and J genes are TRBV6-2 or TRBV6-3 and TRBJ1-1; TRBD1 matches at 7 bases. This chain's CDR3 is CASSSPRQGIENTEAFF. The CDR3, as DNA: TGTGCCAGCAGCTCCCCCCGACAGGGAATAGAGAACACTGAAGCTTTCTTT.